This TCR beta chain was profiled in a study of blood T cell repertoires in COVID-19. V shed 1 base and J shed 4 bases, with 10 bases lying between them. CDR1 is SGHTA, CDR2 FQGTGA, per germline. This CDR3 is 14 amino acids long. Assay: immunoSEQ multiplex PCR; the TCRdb copy retains only in-frame clones and omits some. In the table there are nearly 55,000 clones, around 83% of which are singletons. The sequenced sample was peripheral blood. The origin of this receptor is a man aged 65 to 85 with active COVID-19. The chain has TRBV7-3 and TRBJ1-1, with D perhaps matching TRBD1 (5 bases). CDR3: CASSLNGARTEAFF. The DNA for the CDR3 is TGTGCCAGCAGCTTAAATGGGGCGCGCACTGAAGCTTTCTTT. Variable domain in full (rest from reference TRBV7-3 and TRBJ1-1): GAGVSQTPSNKVTEKGKYVELRCDPISGHTALYWYRQSLGQGPEFLIYFQGTGAADDSGLPNDRFFAVRPEGSVSTLKIQRTERGDSAVYLCASSLNGARTEAFFGQGTRLTVV.